This T cell receptor (beta chain) was sequenced in a study of regulatory T cells in long-lasting Graves disease. This clonotype has a handful of counts. Its target is unknown. Study findings and constraints: Those with persistent Graves' had less TCR diversity than newly diagnosed patients. The persistent group shared about 2,700 public clonotypes, more than the 950 to 1,000 shared by new patients.

For TCR beta, libraries came from iRepertoire HTBI primers and Arm-PCR of CDR3 regions. Per the study methods: Throughout the samples, researchers identified about 62 TRBV and approximately 15 TRBJ segments. From the multiplex PCR reads, TCRdb called clonotypes with MiXCR, one entry per CDR3 protein. These V and J calls rely on TCRdb rather than the paper's analysis. The table records 500,000 to 700,000 distinct CDR3 sequences, approximately 31% of them present only once. As for time point: persistent/refractory GD, antithyroid drugs over 5 years with positive TRAb. RNA from PBMCs was the source of the TCR library. The receptor's source is a female donor with Graves disease. The input for sequencing was peripheral blood mononuclear cells (PBMCs), taken when the disease was refractory, from a patient treated with antithyroid drugs.

This CDR3 is CASSFLGSGNTIYF. In nucleotides, the CDR3 is TGTGCCAGCAGTTTCTTGGGGTCCGGAAACACCATATATTTT. The gene calls are TRBV28 and TRBJ1-3; no clear D. The germline V and J ends were trimmed by 3 bases and 4 bases, with 10 bases remaining between them. CDR3 length equals 14 residues. Germline CDR1 is MDHEN and CDR2 is SYDVKM. Looking up the rest from reference TRBV28 and TRBJ1-3 gives the full variable domain: DVKVTQSSRYLVKRTGEKVFLECVQDMDHENMFWYRQDPGLGLRLIYFSYDVKMKEKGDIPEGYSVSREKKERFSLILESASTNQTSMYLCASSFLGSGNTIYFGEGSWLTVV.